This T cell receptor beta chain was identified during a study of beta chain features in type 1 diabetes. Broader study findings: Among patients with Type 1 diabetes, TCRB CDR3s were moderately but significantly shorter in every one of the four CD4+ subsets.

As every portion of the isolated RNA was reverse transcribed, the sequencing read expressed TCRB transcripts. TCRdb's table, derived via immunoSEQ multiplex PCR, lists solely in-frame clones and lacks some. The table lists 120,000 or so clones, around a sixth of them singletons. This clone is labeled medium-sized (0.01 to 0.1%). Its antigen remains unknown. This CDR3 region has 12 residues. Germline V gives CDR1 SEHNR, CDR2 FQNEAQ (reference sequence). Trimming shortened V by 5 bases and J by 10 bases, and 12 bases separated the two germline ends. The clonotype originates from a man in his late teens or twenties with type 1 diabetes. The sequencing sample was made of central memory CD4+ T cells from blood. This chain joins TRBV7-9 and TRBJ2-1; tentatively, D is TRBD2 (6 bases). DNA of the CDR3: TGTGCCAGCAGCCGAACGGGGGTCGAGCAGTTCTTC. This gives the protein CASSRTGVEQFF.